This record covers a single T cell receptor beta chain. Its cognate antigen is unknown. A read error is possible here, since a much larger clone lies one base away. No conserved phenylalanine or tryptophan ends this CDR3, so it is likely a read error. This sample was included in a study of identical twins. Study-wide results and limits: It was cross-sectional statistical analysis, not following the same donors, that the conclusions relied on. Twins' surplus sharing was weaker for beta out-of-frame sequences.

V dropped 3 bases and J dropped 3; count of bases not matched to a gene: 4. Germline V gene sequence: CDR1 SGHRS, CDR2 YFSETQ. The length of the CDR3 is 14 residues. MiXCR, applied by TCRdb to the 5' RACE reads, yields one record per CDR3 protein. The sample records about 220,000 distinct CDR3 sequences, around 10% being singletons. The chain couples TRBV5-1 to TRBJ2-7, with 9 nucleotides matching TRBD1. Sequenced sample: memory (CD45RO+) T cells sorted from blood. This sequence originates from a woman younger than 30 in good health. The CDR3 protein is CASSWGTGNYEQYL. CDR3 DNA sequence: TGCGCCAGCAGCTGGGGGACAGGGAACTACGAGCAGTACCTC.